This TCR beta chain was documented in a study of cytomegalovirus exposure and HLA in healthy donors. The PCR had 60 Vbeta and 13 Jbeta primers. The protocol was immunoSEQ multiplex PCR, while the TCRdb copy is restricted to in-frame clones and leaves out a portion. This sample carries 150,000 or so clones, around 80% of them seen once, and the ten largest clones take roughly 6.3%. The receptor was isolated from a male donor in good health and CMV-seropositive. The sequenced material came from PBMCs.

This chain's CDR3 is CASRRKAGAVGTGELFF. The CDR3 DNA reads TGTGCCAGTAGGCGTAAAGCGGGAGCCGTGGGCACCGGGGAGCTGTTTTTT. The rearrangement links TRBV19 to TRBJ2-2; 8 bases line up with TRBD2. The CDR3 length is 17 residues. Germline CDR1 LNHDA, CDR2 SQIVND (reference sequence). V shed 6 bases and J 4 bases; nucleotides not matched to a gene: 13.